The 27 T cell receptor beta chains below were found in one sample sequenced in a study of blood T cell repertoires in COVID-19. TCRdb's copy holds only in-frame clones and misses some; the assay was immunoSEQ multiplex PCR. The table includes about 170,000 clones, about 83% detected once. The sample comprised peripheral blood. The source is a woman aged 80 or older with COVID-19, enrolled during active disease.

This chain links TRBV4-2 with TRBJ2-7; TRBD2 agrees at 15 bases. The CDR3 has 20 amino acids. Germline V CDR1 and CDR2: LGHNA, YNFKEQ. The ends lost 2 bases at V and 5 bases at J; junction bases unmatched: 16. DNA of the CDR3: TGTGCCAGCAGCCAAACATTACCGGGACTAGCGGGGGGCAGGGGAGACGAGCAGTACTTC. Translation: CASSQTLPGLAGGRGDEQYF.

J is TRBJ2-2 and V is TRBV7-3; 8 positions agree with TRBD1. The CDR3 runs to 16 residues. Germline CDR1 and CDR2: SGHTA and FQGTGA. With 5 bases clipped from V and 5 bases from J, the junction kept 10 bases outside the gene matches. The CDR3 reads CASSPYGQGRTGELFF. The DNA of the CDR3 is TGTGCCAGCAGCCCCTATGGACAGGGCCGAACCGGGGAGCTGTTTTTT.

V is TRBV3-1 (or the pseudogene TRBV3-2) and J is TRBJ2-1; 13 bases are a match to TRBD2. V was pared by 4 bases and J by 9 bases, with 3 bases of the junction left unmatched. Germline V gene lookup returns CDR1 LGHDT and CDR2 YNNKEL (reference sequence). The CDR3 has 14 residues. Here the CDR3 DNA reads TGTGCCAGCAGCCCGGGACTAGCGGGACTTGAGCAGTTCTTC. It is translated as CASSPGLAGLEQFF.

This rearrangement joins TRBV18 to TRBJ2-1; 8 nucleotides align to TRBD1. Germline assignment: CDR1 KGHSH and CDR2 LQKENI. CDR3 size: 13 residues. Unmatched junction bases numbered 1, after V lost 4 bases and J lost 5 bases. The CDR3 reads CASSQGQDNEQFF. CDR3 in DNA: TGTGCCAGCTCACAGGGACAGGACAATGAGCAGTTCTTC.

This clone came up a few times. CDR3 sequence: CASRDVAAGGNEQFF. CDR3 nucleotides: TGTGCCAGTAGGGACGTTGCGGCAGGGGGGAATGAGCAGTTCTTC. The chain uses TRBV19 and TRBJ2-1, with a tentative D call TRBD1 (7 bases). Trimming took 6 bases from V and 7 from J, leaving 19 bases between them. The germline gives CDR1 LNHDA, CDR2 SQIVND (reference sequence). This CDR3 spans 15 amino acids.

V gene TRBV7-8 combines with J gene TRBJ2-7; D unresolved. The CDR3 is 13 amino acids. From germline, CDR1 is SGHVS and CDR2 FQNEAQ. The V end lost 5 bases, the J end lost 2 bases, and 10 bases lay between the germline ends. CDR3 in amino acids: CASSPVRTYEQYF. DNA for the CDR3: TGTGCCAGCAGCCCAGTCAGAACCTACGAGCAGTACTTC.

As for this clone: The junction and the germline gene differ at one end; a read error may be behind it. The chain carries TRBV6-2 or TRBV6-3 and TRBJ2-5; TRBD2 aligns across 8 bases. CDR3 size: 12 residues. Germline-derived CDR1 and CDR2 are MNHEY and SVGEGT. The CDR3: CASSNPLAARHF. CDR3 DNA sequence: TGTGCCAGCAGTAACCCACTAGCGGCCCGCCACTTC.

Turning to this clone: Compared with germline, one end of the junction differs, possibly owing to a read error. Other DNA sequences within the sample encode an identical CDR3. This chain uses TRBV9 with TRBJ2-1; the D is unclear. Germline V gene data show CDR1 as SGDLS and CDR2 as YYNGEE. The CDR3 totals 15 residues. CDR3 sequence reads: CASSLSSAAYNEQFF. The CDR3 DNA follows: TGCGCCAGCAGCTTATCGAGCGCAGCCTACAATGAGCAGTTCTTC.

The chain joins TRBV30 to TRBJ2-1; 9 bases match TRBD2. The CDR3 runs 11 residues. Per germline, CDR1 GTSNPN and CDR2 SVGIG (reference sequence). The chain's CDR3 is CVRREGREQFF. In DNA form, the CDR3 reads TGTGTTCGGCGGGAGGGTCGCGAGCAGTTCTTC. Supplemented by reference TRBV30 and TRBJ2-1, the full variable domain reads SQTIHQWPATLVQPVGSPLSLECTVEGTSNPNLYWYRQAAGRGLQLLFYSVGIGQISSEVPQNLSASRPQDRQFILSSKKLLLSDSGFYLCVRREGREQFFGPGTRLTVL.

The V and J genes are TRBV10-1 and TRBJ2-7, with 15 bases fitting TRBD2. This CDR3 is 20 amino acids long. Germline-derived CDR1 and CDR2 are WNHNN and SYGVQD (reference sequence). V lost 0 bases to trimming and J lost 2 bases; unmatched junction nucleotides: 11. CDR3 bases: TGCGCCAGCAGTGAGTCGACCCCGGGACTAGCGGGGGGTCAGACCTACGAGCAGTACTTC. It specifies CASSESTPGLAGGQTYEQYF.

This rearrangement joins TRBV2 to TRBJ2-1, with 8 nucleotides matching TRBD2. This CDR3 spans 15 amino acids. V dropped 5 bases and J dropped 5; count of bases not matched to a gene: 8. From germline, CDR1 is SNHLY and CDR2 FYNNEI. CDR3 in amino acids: CASSWDTGGDNEQFF. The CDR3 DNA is TGTGCCAGCAGTTGGGACACCGGGGGGGACAATGAGCAGTTCTTC. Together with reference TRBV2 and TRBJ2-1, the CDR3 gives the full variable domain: EPEVTQTPSHQVTQMGQEVILRCVPISNHLYFYWYRQILGQKVEFLVSFYNNEISEKSEIFDDQFSVERPDGSNFTLKIRSTKLEDSAMYFCASSWDTGGDNEQFFGPGTRLTVL.

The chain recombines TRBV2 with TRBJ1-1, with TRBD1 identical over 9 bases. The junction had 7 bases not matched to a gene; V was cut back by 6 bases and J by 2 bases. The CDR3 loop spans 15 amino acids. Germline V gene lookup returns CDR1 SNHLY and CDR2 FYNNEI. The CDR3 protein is CASRMGQGRNTEAFF. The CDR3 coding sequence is TGTGCCAGCAGGATGGGACAGGGAAGAAACACTGAAGCTTTCTTT.

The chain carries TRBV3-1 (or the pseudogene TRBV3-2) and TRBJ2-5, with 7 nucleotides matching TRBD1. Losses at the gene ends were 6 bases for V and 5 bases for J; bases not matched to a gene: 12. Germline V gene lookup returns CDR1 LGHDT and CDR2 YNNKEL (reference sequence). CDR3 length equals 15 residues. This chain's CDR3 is CASSLGPIRGETQYF. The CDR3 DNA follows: TGTGCCAGCAGTCTGGGCCCCATCAGGGGGGAGACCCAGTACTTC.

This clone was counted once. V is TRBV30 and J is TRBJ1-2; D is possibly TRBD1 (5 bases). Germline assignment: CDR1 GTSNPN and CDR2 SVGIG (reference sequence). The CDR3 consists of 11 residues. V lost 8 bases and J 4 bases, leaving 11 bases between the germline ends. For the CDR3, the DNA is TGTGCCGGAATACAGGTCTATGGCTACACCTTC. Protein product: CAGIQVYGYTF.

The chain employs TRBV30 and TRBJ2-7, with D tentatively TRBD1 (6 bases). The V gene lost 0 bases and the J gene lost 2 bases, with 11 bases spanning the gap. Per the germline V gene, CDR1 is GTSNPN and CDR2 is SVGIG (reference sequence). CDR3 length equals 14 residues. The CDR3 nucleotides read TGTGCCTGGAGTGTTGGACAGCCTCCCTACGAGCAGTACTTC. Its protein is CAWSVGQPPYEQYF.

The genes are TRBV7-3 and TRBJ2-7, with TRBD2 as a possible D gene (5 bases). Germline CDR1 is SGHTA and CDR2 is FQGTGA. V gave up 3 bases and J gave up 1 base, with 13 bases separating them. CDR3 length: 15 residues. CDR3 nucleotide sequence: TGTGCCAGCAGCTTCGGGGTAGGGCCTTCCTACGAGCAGTACTTC. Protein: CASSFGVGPSYEQYF.

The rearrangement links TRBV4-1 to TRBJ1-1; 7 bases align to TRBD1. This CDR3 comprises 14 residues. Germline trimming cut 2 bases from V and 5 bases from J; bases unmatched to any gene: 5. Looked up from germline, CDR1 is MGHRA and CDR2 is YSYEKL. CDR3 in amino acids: CASSQPAGGTEAFF. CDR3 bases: TGCGCCAGCAGCCAACCGGCAGGGGGGACTGAAGCTTTCTTT.

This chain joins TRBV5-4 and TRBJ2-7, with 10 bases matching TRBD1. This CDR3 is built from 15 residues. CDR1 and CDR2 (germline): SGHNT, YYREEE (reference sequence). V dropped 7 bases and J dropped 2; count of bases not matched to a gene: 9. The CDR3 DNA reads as TGTGCCAGCCAAATCCGGGACAGGGGCACCTACGAGCAGTACTTC. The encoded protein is CASQIRDRGTYEQYF.

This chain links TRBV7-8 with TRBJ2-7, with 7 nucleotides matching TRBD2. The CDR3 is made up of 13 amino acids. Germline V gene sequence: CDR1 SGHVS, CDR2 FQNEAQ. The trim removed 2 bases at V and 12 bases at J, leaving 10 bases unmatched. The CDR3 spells CASSLPRGERWYF. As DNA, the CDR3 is TGTGCCAGCAGCTTACCACGGGGGGAGCGGTGGTACTTC.

The CDR3 DNA is TGCGCCAGCACCTTAGGGGTACAGGGGGTAGATACGCAGTATTTT. Translating it yields CASTLGVQGVDTQYF. This rearrangement joins TRBV5-1 to TRBJ2-3; 8 bases are shared with TRBD1. In germline, CDR1 is SGHRS, CDR2 YFSETQ. The junction had 11 bases not matched to a gene; V was cut back by 6 bases and J by 5 bases. The length of the CDR3 is 15 residues.

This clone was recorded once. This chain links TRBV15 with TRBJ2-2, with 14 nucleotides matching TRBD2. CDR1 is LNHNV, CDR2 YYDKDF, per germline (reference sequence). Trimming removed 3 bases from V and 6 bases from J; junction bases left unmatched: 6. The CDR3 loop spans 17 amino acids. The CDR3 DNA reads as TGTGCCACCAGCAGGAGGGGGACTAGCGGGGGTCCCGGGGAGCTGTTTTTT. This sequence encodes CATSRRGTSGGPGELFF.

The CDR3: CASVPAGSPYEQYF. CDR3 bases: TGTGCCAGCGTACCAGCGGGGTCCCCCTACGAGCAGTACTTC. This chain connects TRBV3-1 (or the pseudogene TRBV3-2) to TRBJ2-7; 7 bases are shared with TRBD2. Looked up from germline, CDR1 is LGHDT and CDR2 is YNNKEL (reference sequence). J was trimmed by 2 bases and V by 8 bases; bases with no gene match: 9. The CDR3 has 14 amino acids.

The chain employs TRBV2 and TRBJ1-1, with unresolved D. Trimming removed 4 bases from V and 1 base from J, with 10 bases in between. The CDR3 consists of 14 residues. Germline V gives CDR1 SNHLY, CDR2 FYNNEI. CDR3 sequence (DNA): TGTGCCAGCAGTGCCAGGACTTGGAACACTGAAGCTTTCTTT. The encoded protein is CASSARTWNTEAFF.

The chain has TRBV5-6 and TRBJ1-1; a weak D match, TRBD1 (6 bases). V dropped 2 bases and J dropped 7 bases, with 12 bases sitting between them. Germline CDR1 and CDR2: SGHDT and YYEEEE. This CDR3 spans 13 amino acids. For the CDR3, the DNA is TGTGCCAGCAGCTTAACAGGGAAGGTTGAAGCTTTCTTT. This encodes CASSLTGKVEAFF.

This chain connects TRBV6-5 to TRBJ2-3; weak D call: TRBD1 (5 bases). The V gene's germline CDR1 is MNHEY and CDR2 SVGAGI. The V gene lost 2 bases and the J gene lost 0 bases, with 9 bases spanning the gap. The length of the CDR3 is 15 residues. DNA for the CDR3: TGTGCCAGCAGTTACATGGGGCTGAGCACAGATACGCAGTATTTT. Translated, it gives CASSYMGLSTDTQYF.

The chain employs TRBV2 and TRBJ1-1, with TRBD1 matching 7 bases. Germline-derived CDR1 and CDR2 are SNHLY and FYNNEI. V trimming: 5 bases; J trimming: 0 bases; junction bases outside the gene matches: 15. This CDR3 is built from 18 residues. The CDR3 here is CASSKRGGQSFMNTEAFF. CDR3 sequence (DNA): TGTGCCAGCAGTAAACGGGGGGGACAGAGTTTCATGAACACTGAAGCTTTCTTT.

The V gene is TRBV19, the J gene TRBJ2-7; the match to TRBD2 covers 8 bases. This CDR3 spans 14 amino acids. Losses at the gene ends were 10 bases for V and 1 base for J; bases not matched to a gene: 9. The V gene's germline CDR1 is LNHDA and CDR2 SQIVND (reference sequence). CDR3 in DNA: TGTGCCACCAGCGGGGGCTTAGGATCCTACGAGCAGTACTTC. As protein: CATSGGLGSYEQYF. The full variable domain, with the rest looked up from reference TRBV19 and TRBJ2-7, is DGGITQSPKYLFRKEGQNVTLSCEQNLNHDAMYWYRQDPGQGLRLIYYSQIVNDFQKGDIAEGYSVSREKKESFPLTVTSAQKNPTAFYLCATSGGLGSYEQYFGPGTRLTVT.